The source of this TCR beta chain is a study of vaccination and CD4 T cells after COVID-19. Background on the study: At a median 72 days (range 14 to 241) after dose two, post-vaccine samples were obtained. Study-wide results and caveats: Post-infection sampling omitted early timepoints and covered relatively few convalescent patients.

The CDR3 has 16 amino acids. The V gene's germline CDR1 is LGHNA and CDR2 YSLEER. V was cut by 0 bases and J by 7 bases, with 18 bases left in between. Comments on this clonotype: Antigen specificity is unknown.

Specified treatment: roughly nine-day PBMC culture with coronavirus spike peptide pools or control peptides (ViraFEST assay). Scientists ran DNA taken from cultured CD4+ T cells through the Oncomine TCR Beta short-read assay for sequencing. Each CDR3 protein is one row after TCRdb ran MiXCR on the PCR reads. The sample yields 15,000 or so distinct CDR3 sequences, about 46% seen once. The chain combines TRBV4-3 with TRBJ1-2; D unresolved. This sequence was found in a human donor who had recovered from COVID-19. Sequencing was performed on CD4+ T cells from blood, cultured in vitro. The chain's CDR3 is CASSQDALESRGGYTF. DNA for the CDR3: TGCGCCAGCAGCCAAGACGCGCTGGAGTCGAGAGGTGGCTACACCTTC.